Listed here are 5 T cell receptor beta chains from one sample, sequenced in a study of blood T cells in healthy people across ages. Next came a second PCR, run for about 6 to 11 cycles, which used a sample-barcoded 5' primer along with a J-beta primer mix. Using its own MiXCR run on the 5' RACE reads, TCRdb lists one record per CDR3 protein. The sample shows around 710,000 distinct CDR3 sequences, roughly 41% of them seen only once. The sample comprised blood. These receptors were obtained from an older woman in good health.

The rearrangement links TRBV5-1 to TRBJ2-5, with D perhaps TRBD2 (6 bases). V gave up 2 bases and J gave up 4 bases, with 18 bases separating them. The CDR3 consists of 16 residues. CDR1 and CDR2 from the germline V gene are SGHRS and YFSETQ. The CDR3 is CASSLGAGSEGETQYF. The CDR3 nucleotides are TGCGCCAGCAGCTTAGGGGCAGGCTCGGAGGGAGAGACCCAGTACTTC.

The rearrangement links TRBV7-2 to TRBJ1-5; D may be TRBD1 (5 bases). The CDR3 sequence is 15 residues long. V gave up 5 bases and J gave up 0 bases, with 11 bases separating them. CDR1 and CDR2 from the germline V gene are SGHTA and FQGNSA. Here the CDR3 DNA reads TGTGCCAGCAGCGAAACAGGTTATAGCAATCAGCCCCAGCATTTT. Translating gives CASSETGYSNQPQHF.

This chain connects TRBV3-1 to TRBJ1-2; 9 bases match TRBD1. Germline V gives CDR1 LGHDT, CDR2 YNNKEL (reference sequence). This CDR3 is built from 15 residues. J was trimmed by 0 bases and V by 4 bases; bases with no gene match: 3. CDR3 nucleotide sequence: TGTGCCAGCAGCCCCCGGGACAGGGCTAACTATGGCTACACCTTC. Amino acids: CASSPRDRANYGYTF.

Regarding this clonotype: A much larger clone differs by one base, so this may be a read error. V is TRBV12-3 or TRBV12-4 and J is TRBJ2-1; the D call may be TRBD1 or TRBD2 (6 bases each). This CDR3 has 14 amino acids. V was shortened by 5 bases and J by 12 bases, with 20 bases between the two germline ends. The CDR3 spells CASSPPRVGGPQFF. DNA for the CDR3: TGTGCCAGCAGTCCACCCCGGGTAGGGGGGCCGCAGTTCTTC.

With respect to this clonotype: This sequence may be a read error, since a much larger clone differs from it by one base. The rearrangement links TRBV4-1 to TRBJ1-6, with D unclear. Trimming removed 0 bases at V and 3 bases at J, with 9 bases between. Per germline, CDR1 MGHRA and CDR2 YSYEKL. The CDR3 length is 16 residues. The CDR3, as DNA: TGCGCCAGCAGCCAAGAGGCCACAGTCTATAATTCACCCCTCCACTTT. Its translation: CASSQEATVYNSPLHF.